Presented here are 23 T cell receptor beta chains from one specimen sequenced in a study of cytomegalovirus exposure and HLA in healthy donors. Sequencing used immunoSEQ multiplex PCR; TCRdb keeps in-frame clones, though not all of them. The sample holds some 110,000 clones, roughly nine tenths seen once. The sequenced material came from PBMCs. The source of these receptors is a man aged 18 to 30 in good health and CMV-seropositive.

V and J are TRBV5-1 and TRBJ2-3, with D perhaps TRBD2 (6 bases). Germline assignment: CDR1 SGHRS and CDR2 YFSETQ. The CDR3 loop spans 15 amino acids. V was pared by 6 bases and J by 0 bases, with 14 bases between. The CDR3 nucleotides read TGCGCCAGCAACCAGCGGGCTCATAGCACAGATACGCAGTATTTT. It encodes CASNQRAHSTDTQYF. Combining the CDR3 with reference TRBV5-1 and TRBJ2-3 gives the whole variable domain KAGVTQTPRYLIKTRGQQVTLSCSPISGHRSVSWYQQTPGQGLQFLFEYFSETQRNKGNFPGRFSGRQFSNSRSEMNVSTLELGDSALYLCASNQRAHSTDTQYFGPGTRLTVL.

The chain recombines TRBV18 with TRBJ1-5; the D gene is possibly TRBD1 (6 bases). V gave up 3 bases and J gave up 8 bases, with 14 bases separating them. Germline V gene data show CDR1 as KGHSH and CDR2 as LQKENI. The CDR3 loop spans 14 amino acids. Here the CDR3 reads CASSPSQGIEPQHF. CDR3 DNA: TGTGCCAGCTCACCGTCCCAGGGGATAGAGCCCCAGCATTTT. Variable domain in full (rest from reference TRBV18 and TRBJ1-5): NAGVMQNPRHLVRRRGQEARLRCSPMKGHSHVYWYRQLPEEGLKFMVYLQKENIIDESGMPKERFSAEFPKEGPSILRIQQVVRGDSAAYFCASSPSQGIEPQHFGDGTRLSIL.

This chain joins TRBV7-7 and TRBJ2-2, with 8 bases that match TRBD2. The CDR3 spans 15 residues. V trimming: 5 bases; J trimming: 1 base; junction bases outside the gene matches: 3. The germline V gene has CDR1 SSHAT and CDR2 FNYEAQ (reference sequence). Here the CDR3 reads CASSPSGGNTGELFF. The CDR3 region has the DNA TGTGCCAGCAGCCCAAGCGGGGGGAACACCGGGGAGCTGTTTTTT.

The V call is TRBV14, the J call TRBJ2-3, with TRBD2 matching 8 bases. Trimming at V came to 4 bases and at J to 6 bases, leaving 3 bases not matched to a gene. CDR1 is SGHDN and CDR2 is FVKESK in the germline V gene. This CDR3 comprises 13 residues. The CDR3 DNA sequence: TGTGCCAGCAGCCTCTCGGGGGGGGATACGCAGTATTTT. Its translation is CASSLSGGDTQYF.

V usage is TRBV27 and J usage is TRBJ2-7; D remains ambiguous. CDR3 size: 14 residues. With 4 bases removed from V and 0 bases from J, the gap between germline ends came to 10 bases. Germline V CDR1 and CDR2: MNHEY, SMNVEV (reference sequence). CDR3 DNA sequence: TGTGCCAGCAGTTCCCCCTTTAGCTCCTACGAGCAGTACTTC. It is translated as CASSSPFSSYEQYF.

The rearrangement joins TRBV10-1 to TRBJ2-7; TRBD1 might be the D (5 bases). CDR1 and CDR2 from the germline V gene are WNHNN and SYGVQD (reference sequence). The V end lost 3 bases, the J end lost 6 bases, and 24 bases lay between the germline ends. The CDR3 contains 17 residues. In DNA, the CDR3 is TGCGCCAGCAGTGATGCAGGGATGGGCCTCGGATTCTCCGAGCAGTACTTC. Protein sequence: CASSDAGMGLGFSEQYF.

The chain has TRBV2 and TRBJ2-2; D possibly corresponds to TRBD1 (6 bases). Trimming removed 5 bases from V and 6 bases from J, with 13 bases in between. CDR1 is SNHLY, CDR2 FYNNEI, per germline. The CDR3 is 14 residues long. In DNA, the CDR3 is TGTGCCAGCAGTAAACGTACAGGGCCCGGGGAGCTGTTTTTT. It encodes CASSKRTGPGELFF.

This chain connects TRBV14 to TRBJ2-1; TRBD2 matches 8 bases. J lost 6 bases, V lost 0 bases, and 10 bases had no gene match. Germline CDR1 reads SGHDN; CDR2 reads FVKESK. CDR3 size: 17 residues. DNA for the CDR3: TGTGCCAGCAGCCAAGATTCAGCGGGGGCGCGGATCAATGAGCAGTTCTTC. Protein sequence: CASSQDSAGARINEQFF.

The chain combines TRBV7-9 with TRBJ2-2; possibly TRBD1 for D (5 bases). The CDR3 runs 15 residues. Trimming left V 2 bases short and J 5 bases short, with 12 bases between. The germline CDR1 and CDR2 sequences are SEHNR and FQNEAQ (reference sequence). The CDR3 coding sequence is TGTGCCAGCAGCTTACAAGGGGCCGAAACCGGGGAGCTGTTTTTT. This encodes CASSLQGAETGELFF.

The chain has TRBV6-4 and TRBJ2-3; 10 bases are shared with TRBD2. Germline assignment: CDR1 MRHNA and CDR2 SNTAGT. V shed 3 bases and J 4 bases; nucleotides not matched to a gene: 7. This CDR3 is built from 16 residues. CDR3 sequence reads: CASSENEAGGPDTQYF. DNA for the CDR3: TGTGCCAGCAGTGAAAACGAAGCGGGGGGGCCAGATACGCAGTATTTT.

V is TRBV7-9 and J is TRBJ1-2; 7 bases are shared with TRBD1. Trimming cost V 3 bases and J 8 bases; bases outside gene matches: 12. CDR1 and CDR2 (germline): SEHNR, FQNEAQ (reference sequence). The CDR3 is 15 residues long. The CDR3 is CASSFMEGAPRGYTF. The CDR3 DNA sequence: TGTGCCAGCAGCTTCATGGAGGGGGCGCCCCGCGGCTACACCTTC.

V usage is TRBV29-1 and J usage is TRBJ2-1, with 12 positions matching TRBD1. The V gene end was trimmed by 7 bases and the J gene end by 6 bases; junction bases not matched to a gene: 10. Germline lookup yields CDR1 SQVTM and CDR2 ANQGSEA. The CDR3 consists of 15 residues. In DNA form, the CDR3 reads TGCAGCGCGAGGGGGACAGGGGGCGCGGGCAATGAGCAGTTCTTC. It specifies CSARGTGGAGNEQFF.

The chain employs TRBV5-1 and TRBJ1-4; 10 positions match TRBD1. Germline values: CDR1 SGHRS, CDR2 YFSETQ. The CDR3 is 14 amino acids. The junction had 4 bases not matched to a gene; V was cut back by 3 bases and J by 8 bases. As DNA, the CDR3 is TGCGCCAGCAGCTCGGGACAGGGGTTCGAAAAACTGTTTTTT. This translates into CASSSGQGFEKLFF. Based on the CDR3 plus reference TRBV5-1 and TRBJ1-4, the full variable domain is KAGVTQTPRYLIKTRGQQVTLSCSPISGHRSVSWYQQTPGQGLQFLFEYFSETQRNKGNFPGRFSGRQFSNSRSEMNVSTLELGDSALYLCASSSGQGFEKLFFGSGTQLSVL.

The J gene is TRBJ2-5, the V gene TRBV5-1, with D perhaps matching TRBD2 (6 bases). The V end lost 0 bases, the J end lost 4 bases, and 13 bases lay between the germline ends. The CDR3 contains 15 residues. The germline V gene encodes CDR1 SGHRS and CDR2 YFSETQ. CDR3 DNA sequence: TGCGCCAGCAGCTTGGTCGGGACTGGTGGAGAGACCCAGTACTTC. Translation: CASSLVGTGGETQYF.

The rearrangement joins TRBV9 to TRBJ2-1, with 8 bases fitting TRBD1. Trimming removed 0 bases from V and 7 bases from J; junction bases left unmatched: 6. Germline assignment: CDR1 SGDLS and CDR2 YYNGEE. The CDR3 consists of 15 residues. As DNA, the CDR3 is TGTGCCAGCAGCGTAGAGCAGGGGGCCTGGAATGAGCAGTTCTTC. Its translation is CASSVEQGAWNEQFF.

This clone was counted ten times or more. The gene calls are TRBV5-1 and TRBJ1-6; D might be TRBD1 (6 bases). CDR3 length: 14 amino acids. V lost 2 bases and J lost 10, with 13 bases in between. Per germline, CDR1 SGHRS and CDR2 YFSETQ. The DNA for the CDR3 is TGCGCCAGCAGCTTTTTACAGGGAGGGTCACCCCTCCACTTT. Protein product: CASSFLQGGSPLHF. Full variable domain (rest looked up from reference TRBV5-1 and TRBJ1-6): KAGVTQTPRYLIKTRGQQVTLSCSPISGHRSVSWYQQTPGQGLQFLFEYFSETQRNKGNFPGRFSGRQFSNSRSEMNVSTLELGDSALYLCASSFLQGGSPLHFGNGTRLTVT.

The chain joins TRBV28 to TRBJ1-2, with 7 nucleotides matching TRBD1. In germline, CDR1 is MDHEN, CDR2 SYDVKM. Trimming took 1 base from V and 4 from J; bases not matched to a gene: 6. There are 15 residues in the CDR3. The CDR3 nucleotides are TGTGCCAGCAGTTTATCAGGGGGTCGAGCCTATGGCTACACCTTC. This encodes CASSLSGGRAYGYTF.

V usage is TRBV4-1 and J usage is TRBJ1-1; D might be TRBD1 (5 bases). Per germline, CDR1 MGHRA and CDR2 YSYEKL. The CDR3 is 18 residues long. Trimming took off 0 bases at V and 7 bases at J, with 24 bases between the two ends. The CDR3 spells CASSQDFSIGPAGYEAFF. CDR3 sequence (DNA): TGCGCCAGCAGCCAAGATTTTAGTATAGGGCCGGCAGGGTATGAAGCTTTCTTT.

The chain couples TRBV5-4 to TRBJ2-4; 10 bases agree with TRBD2. The CDR3 consists of 15 residues. V was clipped by 2 bases and J by 5 bases; unmatched bases: 4. Germline CDR1 is SGHNT and CDR2 is YYREEE (reference sequence). In DNA form, the CDR3 reads TGTGCCAGCAGCTTAGCGGGGGGGCAGGAAAACATTCAGTACTTC. This translates into CASSLAGGQENIQYF.

This clone was observed once. The gene calls are TRBV29-1 and TRBJ1-2, with 8 nucleotides matching TRBD1. Germline V gene data show CDR1 as SQVTM and CDR2 as ANQGSEA. This CDR3 has 15 amino acids. V lost 7 bases to trimming and J lost 5 bases; unmatched junction nucleotides: 15. Here the CDR3 reads CSASVRTGINYGYTF. The CDR3 coding sequence is TGCAGCGCCTCAGTCCGGACAGGGATTAATTATGGCTACACCTTC.

The V call is TRBV10-1, the J call TRBJ1-1; D is possibly TRBD1 (5 bases). The CDR3 loop spans 12 amino acids. Germline-derived CDR1 and CDR2 are WNHNN and SYGVQD (reference sequence). Between the trimmed V and J ends, which lost 2 bases and 7 bases, there was a span of 8 bases. The CDR3 DNA reads as TGCGCCAGCAGTGAGGCAGGGCGTGAAGCTTTCTTT. The encoded protein is CASSEAGREAFF.

As for this clone: Other DNA variants within this sample encode the same CDR3. The rearrangement uses TRBV10-3 and TRBJ2-5; weak D call: TRBD2 (6 bases). The V end was cut by 4 bases, the J end by 5 bases, with 8 bases between. CDR1 is ENHRY and CDR2 is SYGVKD in the germline V gene. This CDR3 is 12 amino acids long. CDR3 loop: CAISGGEETQYF. DNA of the CDR3: TGTGCCATCAGTGGGGGGGAGGAGACCCAGTACTTC.

The rearrangement links TRBV27 to TRBJ2-5; D might be TRBD1 (6 bases). The CDR3 spans 13 residues. Trimming took 2 bases from V and 3 from J, leaving 7 bases between them. CDR1 MNHEY and CDR2 SMNVEV come from the germline V gene (reference sequence). As DNA, the CDR3 is TGTGCCAGCAGTTTACGACAGGAAGAGACCCAGTACTTC. It is translated as CASSLRQEETQYF.